Presented here are 2 T cell receptor beta chains from one specimen sequenced in a study of blood T cell repertoires in COVID-19. TCRdb keeps only in-frame clones here, not all; method: immunoSEQ multiplex PCR. The sample has over 120,000 clones; 65% to 85% are singletons. Sequenced material: peripheral blood. The source of these receptors is a woman between 55 and 75 years old with acute or convalescent COVID-19.

The chain joins TRBV29-1 to TRBJ2-3; weak D call: TRBD1 (5 bases). CDR3 length: 11 amino acids. Germline V gene sequence: CDR1 SQVTM, CDR2 ANQGSEA. The V end was cut by 6 bases, the J end by 4 bases, with 8 bases between. In nucleotides, the CDR3 is TGCAGCGTGAAGGGGTCAGATACGCAGTATTTT. Translated, it gives CSVKGSDTQYF.

The chain joins TRBV2 to TRBJ1-5; D is uncertain. The CDR3 covers 14 residues. CDR1 and CDR2 from the germline V gene are SNHLY and FYNNEI. Trimming took off 7 bases at V and 12 bases at J, with 22 bases between the two ends. In DNA, the CDR3 is TGTGCCAGCAAGGGTGACCGGGGTTCGGTGCTCCAGCATTTT. Its translation: CASKGDRGSVLQHF.